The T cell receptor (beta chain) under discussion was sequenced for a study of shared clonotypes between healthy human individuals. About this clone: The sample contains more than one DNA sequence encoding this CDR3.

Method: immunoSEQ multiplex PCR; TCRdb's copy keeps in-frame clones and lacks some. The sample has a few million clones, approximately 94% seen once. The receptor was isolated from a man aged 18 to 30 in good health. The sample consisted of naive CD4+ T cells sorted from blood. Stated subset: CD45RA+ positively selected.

In DNA form, the CDR3 reads TGTGCCAGCGGGGGGAGGGAGACCCAGTACTTC. This encodes CASGGRETQYF. The rearrangement uses TRBV28 and TRBJ2-5; D may be TRBD2 (6 bases). Germline V gene data show CDR1 as MDHEN and CDR2 as SYDVKM. This CDR3 is built from 11 residues. V was trimmed by 8 bases and J by 5 bases, leaving 9 bases between them. The full variable domain, rest sourced from reference TRBV28 and TRBJ2-5, is DVKVTQSSRYLVKRTGEKVFLECVQDMDHENMFWYRQDPGLGLRLIYFSYDVKMKEKGDIPEGYSVSREKKERFSLILESASTNQTSMYLCASGGRETQYFGPGTRLLVL.